Sequencing of this T cell receptor (beta chain) was carried out in a study of Ad26.COV2.S vaccination and SARS-CoV-2 variants. Sample treatment: over 15 received Ad26.COV2.S at low or high dose, single or two shots; five or six received placebo; per-sample allocation not given. Sampling took place 63 days after the first vaccine or placebo injection. Repertoires were generated with immunoSEQ multiplex PCR, while TCRdb's copy carries only in-frame clones and drops some. The sample records some 480,000 clones, 87% being singletons. The V segment lost 4 bases and the J segment 3 bases; nucleotides outside the gene matches: 4. Germline V gene data show CDR1 as SGHVS and CDR2 as FQNEAQ. This CDR3 contains 15 residues.

The TCR comes from a person aged 18-65 years who received the Ad26.COV2.S COVID-19 vaccine or a placebo. This chain joins TRBV7-8 and TRBJ1-1; 11 bases match TRBD1. The specimen comprised peripheral blood, sampled in a trial of Ad26.COV2.S vaccine versus placebo. This CDR3 reads CASSSPGQGDTEAFF. The CDR3 DNA reads TGTGCCAGCAGCTCGCCGGGACAGGGGGACACTGAAGCTTTCTTT.